This T cell receptor beta chain was identified in a study of identifying expanded T cells in peripheral blood. Findings and limits, study-wide: Variance in clone template counts between roughly 2-week samples significantly increased with total template count across all healthy donors. Differentially abundant clones: around 1.2 between replicates, 15 to 17 at 2 to 3 weeks, 19 to 20 at four.

No infections or other immune events were documented during collection. CDR1 is MNHNS, CDR2 SASEGT, per germline. The CDR3 is 14 amino acids. The V gene end was trimmed by 7 bases and the J gene end by 0 bases; junction bases not matched to a gene: 4. Sequenced by immunoSEQ multiplex PCR; TCRdb stores in-frame clones only, minus some. The profile shows fewer than 110,000 clones, about 83% of them singletons. In the case of this clone: Its specificity is unknown.

Sample: blood. This clonotype was obtained from a person aged 18 to 70 in good health. The V and J genes are TRBV6-1 and TRBJ1-1, with 8 bases lining up with TRBD1. DNA for the CDR3: TGTGCCAGCATAATGGACAGGGTGAACACTGAAGCTTTCTTT. This sequence encodes CASIMDRVNTEAFF.